These 26 T cell receptor beta chains were all obtained from the same sample, sequenced in a study of T-cell reconstitution after alpha-beta-depleted transplantation in children. Researchers prepared the TCRbeta library using unique molecular identifiers, the study reports. TCRdb re-called the PCR reads with MiXCR, one entry per CDR3 protein. The sample records a few hundred thousand distinct CDR3 sequences, approximately 9.7% being singletons. The sequenced sample was PBMCs from the stem cell graft donor, obtained from the stem cell graft. Every receptor here comes from a human donor who donated a stem cell graft to a child with SCID.

Note on this clonotype: A read error may account for a junction end that differs from germline. The chain joins TRBV7-2 to TRBJ2-7, with 7 bases fitting TRBD1. There are 15 residues in the CDR3. In germline, CDR1 is SGHTA, CDR2 FQGNSA. CDR3 bases: TGTGCCAGCAGCTTAACAGGGGAGAGCTCCTACGAGCAGTCCTTC. It translates to CASSLTGESSYEQSF.

This clonotype was seen many times. The chain has TRBV3-1 and TRBJ2-1, with TRBD1 matching over 9 bases. The CDR3 totals 17 residues. V was pared by 5 bases and J by 4 bases, with 12 bases of the junction left unmatched. Germline assignment: CDR1 LGHDT and CDR2 YNNKEL (reference sequence). This CDR3 is CASSRNPGTGRYNEQFF. CDR3 sequence (DNA): TGTGCCAGCAGCAGGAACCCCGGGACAGGGAGGTACAATGAGCAGTTCTTC.

In this sample, this clonotype turned up many times. This chain links TRBV12-3 or TRBV12-4 with TRBJ1-6, with 7 bases that match TRBD1. This CDR3 has 14 amino acids. The ends lost 3 bases at V and 10 bases at J; junction bases unmatched: 6. The CDR3 loop is CASSLGTEGSPLHF. The CDR3, as DNA: TGTGCCAGCAGTTTGGGGACAGAGGGGTCACCCCTCCACTTT.

V is TRBV11-2 and J is TRBJ2-1, with 7 nucleotides matching TRBD1. Germline V gives CDR1 SGHAT, CDR2 FQNNGV. V lost 5 bases and J lost 4; bases outside the gene matches: 5. The CDR3 has 14 residues. CDR3 sequence: CASSPRQGYNEQFF. The CDR3 region has the DNA TGTGCCAGCAGCCCCCGACAGGGTTACAATGAGCAGTTCTTC.

Comments on this clonotype: This may arise from a read error, as a much more abundant clone is one base away. This rearrangement joins TRBV15 to TRBJ1-3; 7 bases fit TRBD1. This CDR3 contains 17 residues. Trimming removed 0 bases from V and 5 bases from J; junction bases left unmatched: 10. Germline-derived CDR1 and CDR2 are LNHNV and YYDKDF (reference sequence). The CDR3 reads CATSREPTQTGRNTIYF. The CDR3 DNA reads TGTGCCACCAGCAGAGAGCCAACGCAGACAGGGCGAAACACCATATATTTT.

This clonotype was recorded at least ten times. The chain combines TRBV5-1 with TRBJ2-7, with D perhaps TRBD1 (5 bases). There are 14 residues in the CDR3. CDR1 is SGHRS, CDR2 YFSETQ, per germline. Trimming left V 4 bases short and J 3 bases short, with 14 bases between. The CDR3 protein is CASSPVTGNYEQYF. The DNA of the CDR3 is TGCGCCAGCAGCCCGGTAACAGGAAACTACGAGCAGTACTTC.

This clonotype was seen at least ten times. This chain uses TRBV5-1 with TRBJ2-1; D may match TRBD1 or TRBD2 (5 bases each). Germline CDR1 reads SGHRS; CDR2 reads YFSETQ. The CDR3 covers 16 residues. V gave up 0 bases and J gave up 8 bases, with 18 bases separating them. The CDR3 bases are TGCGCCAGCAGCTTGGTTCGGGACCCCCCAGCCGATGAGCAGTTCTTC. This codes for CASSLVRDPPADEQFF.

This clonotype was observed at least ten times. The chain employs TRBV7-9 and TRBJ1-6, with 8 bases matching TRBD1. The CDR3 runs 16 residues. Unmatched junction bases numbered 7, after V lost 5 bases and J lost 4 bases. Germline V gene lookup returns CDR1 SEHNR and CDR2 FQNEAQ (reference sequence). The CDR3 nucleotides read TGTGCCAGCAGCGTGGACAGGGTCGGTTATAATTCACCCCTCCACTTT. Its protein is CASSVDRVGYNSPLHF. The full variable domain, in which reference TRBV7-9 and TRBJ1-6 provide the parts outside the CDR3, is DTGVSQNPRHKITKRGQNVTFRCDPISEHNRLYWYRQTLGQGPEFLTYFQNEAQLEKSRLLSDRFSAERPKGSFSTLEIQRTEQGDSAMYLCASSVDRVGYNSPLHFGNGTRLTVT.

This clonotype has a count of ten or more. The V gene is TRBV5-1, the J gene TRBJ2-2, with D possibly TRBD1 on 7 matching bases. The germline V gene has CDR1 SGHRS and CDR2 YFSETQ. V lost 5 bases to trimming and J lost 0 bases, with 11 bases between them. The CDR3 totals 15 residues. The CDR3 DNA reads TGCGCCAGCAGGGAGGGGACAGCGAACACCGGGGAGCTGTTTTTT. Its protein is CASREGTANTGELFF.

The rearrangement joins TRBV7-6 to TRBJ2-3, with 8 bases lining up with TRBD2. With V trimmed by 4 bases and J by 4 bases, 13 bases remained unmatched. Germline assignment: CDR1 SGHVS and CDR2 FNYEAQ. CDR3 size: 17 residues. CDR3 DNA: TGTGCCAGCAGCTACCCGGCGGGGGGCGGTCCCTCAGATACGCAGTATTTT. Protein product: CASSYPAGGGPSDTQYF.

The genes are TRBV3-1 and TRBJ1-1; D unresolved. Germline CDR1 reads LGHDT; CDR2 reads YNNKEL (reference sequence). The CDR3 is 12 residues long. With 1 base removed from V and 9 bases from J, the gap between germline ends came to 9 bases. The CDR3 sequence: CASSQGESQAFF. The CDR3 nucleotides are TGTGCCAGCAGCCAAGGGGAAAGTCAAGCTTTCTTT.

This clonotype was counted ten times or more. This chain uses TRBV6-5 with TRBJ2-1; no firm D call. Germline V lookup: CDR1 MNHEY, CDR2 SVGAGI. Trimming removed 0 bases at V and 1 base at J, with 10 bases between. The CDR3 runs to 16 residues. The CDR3 loop is CASSYSRLVSYNEQFF. The CDR3 DNA is TGTGCCAGCAGTTACTCGAGGCTGGTATCCTACAATGAGCAGTTCTTC.

Ten or more counts support this clonotype. This chain links TRBV11-1 with TRBJ2-7, with a possible D match to TRBD1 (6 bases). CDR3 size: 14 residues. V shed 2 bases and J shed 5 bases, with 13 bases lying between them. CDR1 and CDR2 (germline): SGHAT, FQDESV (reference sequence). This chain's CDR3 is CASSLPTGYDEQYF. The CDR3 DNA is TGTGCCAGCAGCTTACCGACAGGTTACGACGAGCAGTACTTC.

This clonotype was detected ten times or more. The V and J genes are TRBV7-2 and TRBJ1-5, with D possibly TRBD1 on 5 matching bases. The CDR3 is 13 amino acids. CDR1 is SGHTA and CDR2 is FQGNSA in the germline V gene. V was cut by 4 bases and J by 11 bases, with 15 bases left in between. In DNA, the CDR3 is TGTGCCAGCAGCTCAACCTGGACGGGGGCCCAGCATTTT. It encodes CASSSTWTGAQHF.

The sample holds many counts of this clonotype. The genes are TRBV6-6 and TRBJ2-7, with D perhaps matching TRBD1 (5 bases). The V end lost 2 bases, the J end lost 3 bases, and 8 bases lay between the germline ends. CDR1 is MNHNY, CDR2 SVGAGI, per germline (reference sequence). The CDR3 spans 13 residues. In DNA, the CDR3 is TGTGCCAGCAGTTACGGCAGGGACTACGAGCAGTACTTC. It is translated as CASSYGRDYEQYF.

This clonotype came up many times. The chain uses TRBV20-1 and TRBJ1-5; D unresolved. V was clipped by 3 bases and J by 2 bases, with 11 bases between them. Per germline, CDR1 DFQATT and CDR2 SNEGSKA (reference sequence). CDR3 length equals 14 residues. The CDR3 DNA follows: TGCAGTGCTAGCTCGGGGAAGGGCAATCAGCCCCAGCATTTT. It translates to CSASSGKGNQPQHF.

Regarding this clonotype: Being one base from a much bigger clone, this may be a read error. The chain uses TRBV6-1 and TRBJ2-3; 8 bases line up with TRBD2. V lost 7 bases and J lost 0; bases outside the gene matches: 6. CDR1 and CDR2 (germline): MNHNS, SASEGT. CDR3 length: 15 amino acids. The CDR3 DNA reads TGTGCCAGCAACCGCGGGGGGCATAGCACAGATACGCAGTATTTT. Protein: CASNRGGHSTDTQYF.

This clonotype was counted many times. The chain employs TRBV7-2 and TRBJ2-3, with D possibly being TRBD2 (7 bases). Germline V gives CDR1 SGHTA, CDR2 FQGNSA. The CDR3 runs 15 residues. The V end was cut by 0 bases, the J end by 5 bases, with 12 bases between. The CDR3 spells CASSLAGGPRDTQYF. The CDR3 DNA sequence: TGTGCCAGCAGCTTAGCGGGGGGGCCCAGAGATACGCAGTATTTT.

The chain joins TRBV20-1 to TRBJ2-3; no reliable D call. CDR1 is DFQATT, CDR2 SNEGSKA, per germline (reference sequence). Trimming took 6 bases from V and 6 from J, leaving 16 bases between them. This CDR3 region has 13 residues. Here the CDR3 reads CSAVRERVDTQYF. CDR3 DNA sequence: TGCAGTGCCGTGAGAGAGCGTGTCGATACGCAGTATTTT.

This clonotype was counted at least ten times. The chain couples TRBV20-1 to TRBJ2-1; D is ambiguous. From germline, CDR1 is DFQATT and CDR2 SNEGSKA (reference sequence). The CDR3 consists of 14 residues. V lost 5 bases, J lost 0 bases, and 11 bases lay in between. CDR3 protein: CSASDASSYNEQFF. The DNA of the CDR3 is TGCAGTGCTTCGGACGCGAGCTCCTACAATGAGCAGTTCTTC.

This chain joins TRBV5-1 and TRBJ1-2, with D perhaps matching TRBD1 (6 bases). The CDR3 has 15 residues. Trimming stripped 1 base from V and 3 bases from J, with 13 bases between. Germline V gives CDR1 SGHRS, CDR2 YFSETQ. The CDR3: CASSLSIRGHYGYTF. The CDR3 DNA is TGCGCCAGCAGCTTGTCGATCAGGGGACACTATGGCTACACCTTC.

Of note for this clonotype: A single base separates this from a much larger clone, so it may be a read error. The chain combines TRBV19 with TRBJ2-1; D uncertain. The CDR3 spans 11 residues. Germline values: CDR1 LNHDA, CDR2 SQIVND (reference sequence). The CDR3 DNA is TGTGCCAGTAAAGGAAGGGAAGAGCAGCTCTTC. This translates into CASKGREEQLF. Full variable domain (remainder filled in from reference TRBV19 and TRBJ2-1): DGGITQSPKYLFRKEGQNVTLSCEQNLNHDAMYWYRQDPGQGLRLIYYSQIVNDFQKGDIAEGYSVSREKKESFPLTVTSAQKNPTAFYLCASKGREEQLFGPGTRLTVL.

This clonotype has a count of ten or more. The J gene is TRBJ2-7, the V gene TRBV20-1; D is unresolved. V lost 3 bases, J lost 7 bases, and 13 bases lay in between. Germline CDR1 reads DFQATT; CDR2 reads SNEGSKA (reference sequence). The CDR3 extends over 12 amino acids. CDR3 loop: CSASPSTWEQYF. CDR3 DNA: TGCAGTGCTAGCCCCTCCACTTGGGAGCAGTACTTC.

In this sample, this clonotype turned up many times. J is TRBJ1-3 and V is TRBV7-8; D is unresolved. Germline V gives CDR1 SGHVS, CDR2 FQNEAQ. CDR3 length: 17 amino acids. V lost 1 base to trimming and J lost 2 bases, with 15 bases between them. This CDR3 is CASSLGVGRLAGNTIYF. The CDR3 nucleotides are TGTGCCAGCAGCTTAGGAGTAGGGAGGCTCGCTGGAAACACCATATATTTT.

This clonotype was recorded at least ten times. V is TRBV20-1 and J is TRBJ2-5, with 9 bases fitting TRBD2. Losses at the gene ends were 3 bases for V and 0 bases for J; bases not matched to a gene: 5. Germline assignment: CDR1 DFQATT and CDR2 SNEGSKA (reference sequence). The CDR3 is 15 amino acids. The CDR3 loop reads CSASVAGAYQETQYF. The CDR3 DNA reads as TGCAGTGCTAGCGTAGCGGGGGCCTACCAAGAGACCCAGTACTTC.

This clonotype was found many times. This chain links TRBV12-3 or TRBV12-4 with TRBJ2-7, with 7 bases that match TRBD1. This CDR3 comprises 14 residues. J lost 7 bases, V lost 2 bases, and 8 bases had no gene match. The CDR3 coding sequence is TGTGCCAGCAGTTTAAGGGGGCAGACGGATGAGCAGTACTTC. It specifies CASSLRGQTDEQYF.